Following are 18 T cell receptor beta chains from one sample sequenced in a study of shared clonotypes between healthy human individuals. Profiling relied on immunoSEQ multiplex PCR, and the TCRdb table lists in-frame clones only, not all of them. The sample lists about 480,000 clones, nearly 80% occurring once. Sequenced: PBMCs. The receptors come from a woman in her thirties or forties in good health. Some clones in this sample may be carry-over from other donors' samples.

The genes are TRBV5-1 and TRBJ2-2; D perhaps matches TRBD2 (5 bases). Germline V CDR1 and CDR2: SGHRS, YFSETQ. V lost 4 bases, J lost 6 bases, and 19 bases lay in between. This CDR3 comprises 16 residues. This chain's CDR3 is CASSPDGLQSSGELFF. DNA for the CDR3: TGCGCCAGCAGCCCGGACGGACTCCAGAGTTCCGGGGAGCTGTTTTTT.

The gene calls are TRBV19 and TRBJ2-7; TRBD2 matches at 14 bases. The germline gives CDR1 LNHDA, CDR2 SQIVND (reference sequence). This CDR3 contains 19 residues. The ends lost 5 bases at V and 5 bases at J; junction bases unmatched: 17. CDR3 amino acids: CASSLKPPGLAGEGDEQYF. CDR3 nucleotides: TGTGCCAGTAGTTTAAAACCACCGGGACTAGCGGGAGAAGGGGACGAGCAGTACTTC.

The chain joins TRBV30 to TRBJ2-1; 12 nucleotides align to TRBD2. After removal of 3 bases from V and 10 bases from J, the junction contained 13 bases not matched to a gene. Germline V gives CDR1 GTSNPN, CDR2 SVGIG (reference sequence). The CDR3 covers 16 residues. CDR3 coding DNA: TGTGCCTGGAGCTCCCCACGGCTAGCGGGAGGGCGGGAGCAGTTCTTC. Amino acid sequence: CAWSSPRLAGGREQFF.

The chain couples TRBV25-1 to TRBJ1-6; unclear D gene. This CDR3 comprises 14 residues. V lost 2 bases and J 6 bases, leaving 8 bases between the germline ends. Germline CDR1 MGHDK, CDR2 SYGVNS. CDR3 residues: CASSEGWSNSPLHF. The CDR3 DNA follows: TGTGCCAGCAGTGAAGGGTGGAGTAATTCACCCCTCCACTTT.

The V gene is TRBV18, the J gene TRBJ2-1; D ambiguous. Between the trimmed V and J ends, which lost 0 bases and 0 bases, there was a span of 12 bases. The CDR3 has 17 amino acids. Per germline, CDR1 KGHSH and CDR2 LQKENI. This CDR3 is CASSPPPLTSSYNEQFF. In DNA, the CDR3 is TGTGCCAGCTCACCACCCCCCCTGACGAGCTCCTACAATGAGCAGTTCTTC.

The chain is built from TRBV2 and TRBJ2-2; 8 bases agree with TRBD1. CDR3 size: 13 residues. Trimming removed 8 bases from V and 4 bases from J; junction bases left unmatched: 3. The germline CDR1 and CDR2 sequences are SNHLY and FYNNEI. CDR3 in DNA: TGTGCCAGCGGGGGACAGGCCACCGGGGAGCTGTTTTTT. It specifies CASGGQATGELFF.

This clone has just one count. V is TRBV19 and J is TRBJ2-3; tentative D call: TRBD1 (5 bases). Germline assignment: CDR1 LNHDA and CDR2 SQIVND (reference sequence). V was trimmed by 6 bases and J by 4 bases, leaving 17 bases between them. The CDR3 totals 15 residues. Here the CDR3 reads CASRAQGLASDTQYF. CDR3 bases: TGTGCCAGTAGGGCTCAGGGTCTTGCCTCAGATACGCAGTATTTT.

This chain joins TRBV29-1 and TRBJ1-2; a possible D gene is TRBD1 (6 bases). From germline, CDR1 is SQVTM and CDR2 ANQGSEA. Between the trimmed V and J ends, which lost 5 bases and 4 bases, there was a span of 17 bases. CDR3 length: 14 residues. CDR3: CSVKTGGGGYGYTF. CDR3 DNA sequence: TGCAGCGTTAAGACAGGCGGGGGTGGCTATGGCTACACCTTC.

This clone was found once. Given a much more abundant clone one base away, this may be a read error. CDR3 DNA sequence: TGTGCCAGCAGCTTGGGCAGGAACTATGGCTACACCTTC. This codes for CASSLGRNYGYTF. The chain combines TRBV11-2 with TRBJ1-2; D gene ambiguous. The CDR3 has 13 residues. V was trimmed by 3 bases and J by 2 bases, leaving 7 bases between them. Germline V gene sequence: CDR1 SGHAT, CDR2 FQNNGV.

The chain recombines TRBV5-6 with TRBJ1-6; 10 bases map to TRBD1. Germline V gene data show CDR1 as SGHDT and CDR2 as YYEEEE. V lost 3 bases to trimming and J lost 7 bases; unmatched junction nucleotides: 4. This CDR3 contains 15 residues. CDR3 in DNA: TGTGCCAGCAGCTCGCTGGGACAGGGGAATTCACCCCTCCACTTT. This translates into CASSSLGQGNSPLHF.

The chain employs TRBV10-1 and TRBJ2-5; no reliable D call. Looked up from germline, CDR1 is WNHNN and CDR2 is SYGVQD (reference sequence). The V gene lost 6 bases and the J gene lost 0 bases, with 5 bases spanning the gap. The CDR3 length is 12 residues. The CDR3 nucleotides are TGCGCCAGCAGCCCGGACCAAGAGACCCAGTACTTC. Its protein is CASSPDQETQYF.

This rearrangement joins TRBV28 to TRBJ2-7, with 7 bases identical to TRBD2. The CDR3 loop spans 14 amino acids. Losses at the gene ends were 4 bases for V and 2 bases for J; bases not matched to a gene: 5. The V gene's germline CDR1 is MDHEN and CDR2 SYDVKM. Here the CDR3 reads CASSSPGLPYEQYF. In DNA form, the CDR3 reads TGTGCCAGCAGTTCTCCGGGACTACCCTACGAGCAGTACTTC.

The V gene is TRBV11-2, the J gene TRBJ2-1; unclear D gene. Trimming took off 5 bases at V and 4 bases at J, with 15 bases between the two ends. Germline CDR1 SGHAT, CDR2 FQNNGV. The CDR3 is 15 residues long. The CDR3 nucleotides are TGTGCCAGCAGCAACCAGGTCGGGCCTTACAATGAGCAGTTCTTC. Amino acid sequence: CASSNQVGPYNEQFF.

The chain is built from TRBV7-9 and TRBJ2-3; a weak D match, TRBD1 (7 bases). From germline, CDR1 is SEHNR and CDR2 FQNEAQ (reference sequence). The V gene lost 4 bases and the J gene lost 6 bases, with 17 bases spanning the gap. This CDR3 is 15 amino acids long. This chain's CDR3 is CASSSPSTGRDTQYF. In DNA, the CDR3 is TGTGCCAGCAGCTCCCCTTCGACAGGGAGGGATACGCAGTATTTT.

This rearrangement joins TRBV6-1 to TRBJ2-7, with 8 bases lining up with TRBD1. J gave up 1 base and V 4 bases, and 9 bases lay outside the gene matches. The germline gives CDR1 MNHNS, CDR2 SASEGT. This CDR3 has 16 residues. CDR3 protein: CASSARQGILSYEQYF. The CDR3 coding sequence is TGTGCCAGCAGTGCCCGACAGGGGATCTTGTCCTACGAGCAGTACTTC.

The chain has TRBV11-3 and TRBJ2-7, with D perhaps being TRBD1 or TRBD2 (5 bases each). V was pared by 2 bases and J by 2 bases, with 13 bases between. The germline CDR1 and CDR2 sequences are SGHNT and YENEEA. The CDR3 is 15 amino acids. Here the CDR3 DNA reads TGTGCCAGCAGCTTACGGTCGGGGCCTACCTACGAGCAGTACTTC. It is translated as CASSLRSGPTYEQYF.

V usage is TRBV5-1 and J usage is TRBJ2-5, with D possibly TRBD2 on 6 matching bases. The CDR3 contains 14 residues. Trimming left V 4 bases short and J 3 bases short, with 13 bases between. From germline, CDR1 is SGHRS and CDR2 YFSETQ. The chain's CDR3 is CASSPGSFEETQYF. In DNA form, the CDR3 reads TGCGCCAGCAGCCCCGGGAGTTTTGAAGAGACCCAGTACTTC.

The chain recombines TRBV28 with TRBJ2-7; possibly TRBD2 for D (5 bases). CDR1 is MDHEN and CDR2 is SYDVKM in the germline V gene. The CDR3 loop spans 17 amino acids. Trimming shortened V by 4 bases and J by 3 bases, and 22 bases separated the two germline ends. DNA of the CDR3: TGTGCCAGCAGTTCCTCTTTGAGAGGGTGGAAAGGCTACGAGCAGTACTTC. This gives the protein CASSSSLRGWKGYEQYF.